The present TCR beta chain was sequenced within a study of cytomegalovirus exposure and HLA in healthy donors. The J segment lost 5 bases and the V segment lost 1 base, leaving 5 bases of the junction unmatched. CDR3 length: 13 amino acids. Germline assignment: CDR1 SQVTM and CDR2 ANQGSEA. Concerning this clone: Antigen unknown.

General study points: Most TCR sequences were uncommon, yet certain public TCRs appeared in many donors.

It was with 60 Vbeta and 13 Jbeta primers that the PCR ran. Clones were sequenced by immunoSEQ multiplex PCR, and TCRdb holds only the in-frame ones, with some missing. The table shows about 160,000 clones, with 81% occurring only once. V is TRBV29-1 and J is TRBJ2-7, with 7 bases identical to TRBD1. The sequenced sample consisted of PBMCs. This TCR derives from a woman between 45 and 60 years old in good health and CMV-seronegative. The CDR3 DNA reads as TGCAGCGTTGAAGGCAGGGGGAGCCACGAGCAGTACTTC. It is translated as CSVEGRGSHEQYF.